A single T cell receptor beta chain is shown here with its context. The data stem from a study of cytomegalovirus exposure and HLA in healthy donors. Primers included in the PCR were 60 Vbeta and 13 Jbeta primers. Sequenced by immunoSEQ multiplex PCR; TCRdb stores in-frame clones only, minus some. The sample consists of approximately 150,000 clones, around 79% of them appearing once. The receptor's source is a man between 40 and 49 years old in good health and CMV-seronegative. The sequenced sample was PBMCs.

The DNA of the CDR3 is TGTGCCAGCAGTGAGGCGACAGGGCGTTTTGAGCAGTACTTC. This codes for CASSEATGRFEQYF. This chain links TRBV6-1 with TRBJ2-7, with 7 bases lining up with TRBD1. The CDR3 length is 14 residues. Germline trimming cut 3 bases from V and 7 bases from J; bases unmatched to any gene: 9. Germline values: CDR1 MNHNS, CDR2 SASEGT.